Each of the 28 T cell receptor beta chains below was sequenced from the same sample in a study of T cells in women clearing cervical HPV infection. TCRdb keeps only in-frame clones here, not all; method: immunoSEQ multiplex PCR. The specimen's table records over 10,000 clones. The sample comprised blood buffy coat. These receptors were collected from a woman aged 18-70 years with a cervical HPV16 infection that either progressed to CIN3+ or cleared (not recorded which).

To note about this clone: The read falls 3 residues short of the CDR3 end, and the missing part is taken from the germline J gene. The V call is TRBV18, the J call TRBJ2-5; no clear D gene. The CDR3 spans 15 residues. Per germline, CDR1 KGHSH and CDR2 LQKENI. V gave up 3 bases and J gave up 0 bases, with 11 bases separating them. CDR3 residues: CASSPSFGYQETQYF. CDR3 DNA, as far as it was read: TGTGCCAGCTCACCCTCTTTCGGGTACCAAGAGACC. Based on the CDR3 plus reference TRBV18 and TRBJ2-5, the full variable domain is NAGVMQNPRHLVRRRGQEARLRCSPMKGHSHVYWYRQLPEEGLKFMVYLQKENIIDESGMPKERFSAEFPKEGPSILRIQQVVRGDSAAYFCASSPSFGYQETQYFGPGTRLLVL.

About this clone: The read gets to within 3 residues of the CDR3 end, and the germline J gene fills in the rest. V is TRBV2 and J is TRBJ2-5; D is uncertain. This CDR3 comprises 13 residues. CDR1 is SNHLY, CDR2 FYNNEI, per germline. Trimming removed 8 bases at V and 1 base at J, with 11 bases between. CDR3 amino acids: CASYVGGQETQYF. CDR3 DNA (partial): TGTGCCAGCTATGTTGGCGGCCAAGAGACC. Looking up the rest from reference TRBV2 and TRBJ2-5 gives the full variable domain: EPEVTQTPSHQVTQMGQEVILRCVPISNHLYFYWYRQILGQKVEFLVSFYNNEISEKSEIFDDQFSVERPDGSNFTLKIRSTKLEDSAMYFCASYVGGQETQYFGPGTRLLVL.

Of note for this clone: The read falls 3 residues short of the CDR3 end, and the missing part is taken from the germline J gene. The V gene is TRBV20-1, the J gene TRBJ2-4, with 7 bases aligning to TRBD1. Germline loops: CDR1 DFQATT, CDR2 SNEGSKA (reference sequence). The CDR3 covers 14 residues. Incomplete CDR3 DNA: TGCAGTGCCGCTTTCGAGGGGGCGAAAGAGACT. Amino acid sequence: CSAAFEGAKET. The full CDR3 sequence reads CSAAFEGAKETQYF.

A note on this clone: The CDR3 extends 3 residues past the end of the read, so its final part is completed from the germline J gene. This chain joins TRBV30 and TRBJ2-2; 9 positions match TRBD1. This CDR3 comprises 14 residues. Germline values: CDR1 GTSNPN, CDR2 SVGIG (reference sequence). CDR3 DNA (partial): TGTGCCTGGGCACACGGACAGGGGAATTCACCG. Its protein is CAWAHGQGNSP. The whole CDR3 is CAWAHGQGNSPLFF. Full variable domain (outside the CDR3, taken from reference TRBV30 and TRBJ2-2): SQTIHQWPATLVQPVGSPLSLECTVEGTSNPNLYWYRQAAGRGLQLLFYSVGIGQISSEVPQNLSASRPQDRQFILSSKKLLLSDSGFYLCAWAHGQGNSPLFFGEGSRLTVL.

To note about this clone: The read ends 3 residues shy of where the CDR3 ends; the end is completed using the germline J gene. The chain carries TRBV20-1 and TRBJ2-3; 12 bases align to TRBD2. V trimming: 0 bases; J trimming: 3 bases; junction bases outside the gene matches: 10. In germline, CDR1 is DFQATT, CDR2 SNEGSKA (reference sequence). The CDR3 is 18 residues long. Here the CDR3 reads CSARDLASGGVITDTQYF. CDR3 DNA (partial): TGCAGTGCTAGAGATCTGGCTAGCGGGGGGGTTATAACAGATACG.

Regarding this clone: The missing CDR3 end, 3 residues past where the read stops, is filled in from the germline J gene. This chain uses TRBV19 with TRBJ2-3; maybe TRBD1 (6 bases). Germline values: CDR1 LNHDA, CDR2 SQIVND (reference sequence). The CDR3 is 13 residues long. The part of the CDR3 DNA that was read is TGTGCCAGTAGTCCAGGGGTAGTCCAGCCG. Amino acids: CASSPGVVQP. The full CDR3 sequence reads CASSPGVVQPQYF. The full variable domain, its missing parts supplied by reference TRBV19 and TRBJ2-3, is DGGITQSPKYLFRKEGQNVTLSCEQNLNHDAMYWYRQDPGQGLRLIYYSQIVNDFQKGDIAEGYSVSREKKESFPLTVTSAQKNPTAFYLCASSPGVVQPQYFGPGTRLTVL.

Concerning this clone: The read stops 3 residues short of the end of the CDR3; the missing end is completed from the germline J gene. The chain has TRBV7-3 and TRBJ2-2; 8 positions match TRBD2. In germline, CDR1 is SGHTA, CDR2 FQGTGA. J was trimmed by 0 bases and V by 5 bases; bases with no gene match: 2. This CDR3 comprises 15 residues. CDR3 sequence: CASSRGGPNTGELFF. The DNA read from the CDR3 is TGTGCCAGCAGCCGGGGGGGCCCGAACACCGGGGAG.

A note on this clone: Read data end 3 residues before the CDR3 end; the end is taken from the germline J gene. V and J are TRBV5-1 and TRBJ1-1; tentatively, D is TRBD1 (6 bases). Between the trimmed V and J ends, which lost 0 bases and 4 bases, there was a span of 10 bases. CDR1 is SGHRS and CDR2 is YFSETQ in the germline V gene. CDR3 length: 14 residues. CDR3 sequence: CASSLGQGSTEAFF. The part of the CDR3 DNA that was read is TGCGCCAGCAGCTTGGGTCAGGGGAGCACTGAA.

As for this clone: Read coverage stops 3 residues before the CDR3 terminus; the germline J gene supplies the remainder. The rearrangement uses TRBV7-3 and TRBJ2-2; TRBD1 matches at 11 bases. CDR1 SGHTA and CDR2 FQGTGA come from the germline V gene. The CDR3 covers 15 residues. The V segment lost 5 bases and the J segment 6 bases; nucleotides outside the gene matches: 5. The CDR3 sequence is CASSPMGQGAGELFF. The CDR3 DNA, read in part, is TGTGCCAGCAGCCCAATGGGACAGGGGGCCGGGGAG.

Comment on this clone: One end of the junction is discordant with germline, which a read error may explain. The read halts 3 residues ahead of the CDR3 end, with the missing end drawn from the germline J gene. The chain combines TRBV4-2 with TRBJ2-5; 8 bases match TRBD2. The CDR3 is 16 residues long. Germline V gene data show CDR1 as LGHNA and CDR2 as YNFKEQ. CDR3 bases read: TGCGCCAGCAGCTTATCCGGGGGGGGGACTCAAGAGACC. Its protein product is CASSLSGGGTQET. In full, the CDR3 reads CASSLSGGGTQETQYF.

As concerns this clone: Germline and junction disagree at one end, which may indicate a read error. The read comes to an end 3 residues before the CDR3 does, leaving the germline J gene to fill in the end. V is TRBV4-2 and J is TRBJ1-4, with TRBD1 as a possible D gene (5 bases). This CDR3 has 15 amino acids. CDR1 and CDR2 (germline): LGHNA, YNFKEQ. Incomplete CDR3 DNA: TGCGCCAGCAGCCAAGATAGAGTAAAGGGGGAAAAA. This translates into CASSQDRVKGEK. The complete CDR3 reads CASSQDRVKGEKLFF.

This clone registers medium-sized by frequency. The read ends 3 residues before the CDR3 terminus; that terminus is restored from the germline J gene. This chain joins TRBV7-7 and TRBJ2-3; 10 bases are shared with TRBD2. The CDR3 contains 15 residues. From germline, CDR1 is SSHAT and CDR2 FNYEAQ (reference sequence). Trimming removed 5 bases from V and 3 bases from J; junction bases left unmatched: 5. CDR3 sequence: CASSPLLAGTDTQYF. The DNA read from the CDR3 is TGTGCCAGCAGCCCGTTACTAGCGGGGACAGATACG.

Points on this clone: Read data end 3 residues before the CDR3 end; the end is taken from the germline J gene. The chain couples TRBV6-2 or TRBV6-3 to TRBJ2-1; 8 bases map to TRBD1. The CDR3 is made up of 13 amino acids. Germline V gives CDR1 MNHEY, CDR2 SVGEGT. The trim removed 10 bases at V and 8 bases at J, leaving 10 bases unmatched. The sequenced part of the CDR3 DNA is TGTGCCACTCGTCTGGACAGGGTGGATGAG. This gives the protein CATRLDRVDE. The whole CDR3 is CATRLDRVDEQFF.

A word on this clone: From the germline J gene comes the end of the CDR3, since the read stops 3 residues before it. V usage is TRBV19 and J usage is TRBJ2-2; D ambiguous. The CDR3 has 13 amino acids. From germline, CDR1 is LNHDA and CDR2 SQIVND (reference sequence). The ends were cut back, 6 bases at V and 10 bases at J, with 15 bases in the middle. CDR3 loop: CASSLNMVVELFF. The covered CDR3 bases are TGTGCCAGTAGCCTCAACATGGTTGTGGAG.

To note about this clone: The read is 3 residues too short to cover the CDR3 end, so that end is filled in from the germline J gene. V usage is TRBV20-1 and J usage is TRBJ2-3; maybe TRBD2 (6 bases). V lost 4 bases and J lost 2, with 16 bases in between. CDR3 length equals 15 residues. From germline, CDR1 is DFQATT and CDR2 SNEGSKA (reference sequence). The covered CDR3 bases are TGCAGTGCTAACGGGGTGGCTAGCGACACAGATACG. Translating it yields CSANGVASDTDT. The full CDR3 is CSANGVASDTDTQYF.

For this clone: Relative to the germline gene, one junction end is altered; a read error may explain this. The read terminates 3 residues ahead of where the CDR3 ends, so the germline J gene completes it. Other DNA variants within this sample encode the same CDR3. V and J are TRBV7-2 and TRBJ1-3; D uncertain. Germline lookup yields CDR1 SGHTA and CDR2 FQGNSA. The length of the CDR3 is 15 residues. The covered CDR3 bases are TGTGCCAGCAGCTCGCAGGCAGGTTCTGGAAACACG. Amino acid sequence: CASSSQAGSGNT. The complete CDR3 protein is CASSSQAGSGNTIYF.

For this clone: Sequencing ends 3 residues short of the CDR3 end; the germline J gene provides the rest. The rearrangement uses TRBV7-9 and TRBJ2-1; 7 bases are a match to TRBD2. Germline V lookup: CDR1 SEHNR, CDR2 FQNEAQ (reference sequence). J was trimmed by 9 bases and V by 3 bases; bases with no gene match: 2. The CDR3 runs to 12 residues. The CDR3 spells CASSLPGGEQFF. Partial CDR3 DNA: TGTGCCAGCAGCTTGCCGGGGGGTGAG.

Regarding this clone: The missing CDR3 end, 3 residues past where the read stops, is filled in from the germline J gene. This chain joins TRBV19 and TRBJ2-2; D gene ambiguous. Trimming left V 7 bases short and J 9 bases short, with 9 bases between. Germline assignment: CDR1 LNHDA and CDR2 SQIVND (reference sequence). CDR3 length: 11 residues. CDR3 residues: CASTASWELFF. The covered CDR3 bases are TGTGCCAGTACTGCGTCCTGGGAG.

As regards this clone: The read halts 3 residues ahead of the CDR3 end, with the missing end drawn from the germline J gene. The chain is built from TRBV29-1 and TRBJ2-4, with a weak D call TRBD2 (5 bases). The germline V gene has CDR1 SQVTM and CDR2 ANQGSEA. The CDR3 covers 13 residues. Trimming cost V 3 bases and J 1 base, with 7 bases left between them. CDR3 DNA (partial): TGCAGCGTTGAGTCGGGGGCCAAAAACATT. Its translation: CSVESGAKNI. The whole CDR3 sequence is CSVESGAKNIQYF.

With regard to this clone: The CDR3 end is not reached by the read, which stops 3 residues before it; the germline J gene fills it in. This chain links TRBV2 with TRBJ2-1; D is perhaps TRBD1 (5 bases). The CDR3 loop spans 13 amino acids. Germline values: CDR1 SNHLY, CDR2 FYNNEI. The V end was cut by 8 bases, the J end by 7 bases, with 15 bases between. Incomplete CDR3 DNA: TGTGCCAGCGGGTACAGGCCGACAAATGAG. This codes for CASGYRPTNE. The whole CDR3 sequence is CASGYRPTNEQFF.

Details on this clone: Coverage ceases 3 residues before the CDR3 finishes, and the germline J gene fills in the end. The V and J genes are TRBV29-1 and TRBJ2-3; 8 bases align to TRBD2. J gave up 0 bases and V 8 bases, and 7 bases lay outside the gene matches. CDR3 length: 14 amino acids. Looked up from germline, CDR1 is SQVTM and CDR2 is ANQGSEA. The CDR3 bases that were read are TGCAGCTCCGTAGCGGGGATTAGCACAGATACG. Protein product: CSSVAGISTDT. The full CDR3 protein reads CSSVAGISTDTQYF.

In terms of frequency, this clone is medium-sized (0.01 to 0.1%). The read terminates 3 residues ahead of where the CDR3 ends, so the germline J gene completes it. The chain links TRBV19 to TRBJ2-4; D possibly corresponds to TRBD1 (5 bases). This CDR3 is built from 13 residues. V was pared by 7 bases and J by 0 bases, with 7 bases between. CDR1 and CDR2 (germline): LNHDA, SQIVND (reference sequence). The DNA read from the CDR3 is TGTGCCAGTAAGGGGTTAGCCAAAAACATT. Translated, it gives CASKGLAKNI. The entire CDR3 sequence reads CASKGLAKNIQYF.

Notes on this clone: The read ends 3 residues before the CDR3 terminus; that terminus is restored from the germline J gene. The chain uses TRBV19 and TRBJ1-2, with 12 positions matching TRBD1. Germline values: CDR1 LNHDA, CDR2 SQIVND (reference sequence). Germline trimming cut 3 bases from V and 7 bases from J; bases unmatched to any gene: 3. The CDR3 runs 14 residues. The covered CDR3 bases are TGTGCCAGTAGTATGGGACAGGGGGCGACTGGC. Protein: CASSMGQGATG. The CDR3 reads in full as CASSMGQGATGYTF.

CDR3 sequence reads: CACSGGGYGYTF. The sequenced part of the CDR3 DNA is TGTGCCTGTTCAGGGGGCGGCTATGGC. The chain combines TRBV30 with TRBJ1-2; TRBD1 matches at 8 bases. From the germline J gene comes the end of the CDR3, since the read stops 3 residues before it. The germline gives CDR1 GTSNPN, CDR2 SVGIG (reference sequence). The CDR3 length is 12 residues. Germline trimming cut 6 bases from V and 4 bases from J; bases unmatched to any gene: 4.

As to this clone: The read terminates 3 residues before the CDR3 end, so the remaining end is supplied by the germline J gene. The chain uses TRBV28 and TRBJ1-6, with 9 bases matching TRBD1. The V and J ends lost 2 bases and 10 bases, in that order; junction bases with no gene match: 12. The CDR3 extends over 17 amino acids. Germline CDR1 reads MDHEN; CDR2 reads SYDVKM. The CDR3 DNA, read in part, is TGTGCCAGCAGTTTACCTGGACAGGGGCAGAAGAGGTCACCC. This translates into CASSLPGQGQKRSP. The CDR3 reads in full as CASSLPGQGQKRSPLHF. Complete variable domain (other parts from reference TRBV28 and TRBJ1-6): DVKVTQSSRYLVKRTGEKVFLECVQDMDHENMFWYRQDPGLGLRLIYFSYDVKMKEKGDIPEGYSVSREKKERFSLILESASTNQTSMYLCASSLPGQGQKRSPLHFGNGTRLTVT.

In the case of this clone: Coverage ceases 3 residues before the CDR3 finishes, and the germline J gene fills in the end. The chain is built from TRBV12-3 or TRBV12-4 and TRBJ2-7, with D possibly matching TRBD2 (6 bases). V lost 4 bases and J lost 2, with 12 bases in between. This CDR3 region has 14 residues. Partial CDR3 DNA: TGTGCCAGCAGTTCACAACGGGGGACCTACGAG. Protein sequence: CASSSQRGTYE. The whole CDR3 protein is CASSSQRGTYEQYF.

A word on this clone: Germline and junction disagree at one end, which may indicate a read error. The CDR3 extends 3 residues past the end of the read, so its final part is completed from the germline J gene. The chain employs TRBV4-2 and TRBJ1-4; 7 nucleotides agree with TRBD1. Germline lookup yields CDR1 LGHNA and CDR2 YNFKEQ. This CDR3 has 16 amino acids. The CDR3 reads CASSQWYRGDNEKLFF. The covered CDR3 bases are TGCGCCAGCAGCCAATGGTACAGGGGAGACAATGAAAAA.

With regard to this clone: The read halts 3 residues ahead of the CDR3 end, with the missing end drawn from the germline J gene. V usage is TRBV5-1 and J usage is TRBJ2-1, with 8 bases matching TRBD2. This CDR3 has 17 residues. The germline gives CDR1 SGHRS, CDR2 YFSETQ. The V and J ends lost 0 bases and 2 bases, in that order; junction bases with no gene match: 7. The CDR3 region is CASSLGPRGAAYNEQFF. The part of the CDR3 DNA that was read is TGCGCCAGCAGCTTGGGACCGCGGGGGGCGGCCTACAATGAG.